The rows below give T cell receptor beta chains drawn from one sample of a study of blood T cell repertoires in COVID-19. Clones were read by immunoSEQ multiplex PCR, and TCRdb kept only the in-frame ones, dropping some. The sample lists roughly 220,000 clones; 80% to 85% were seen once. Specimen: peripheral blood. These receptors were taken from an older woman with acute or convalescent COVID-19. CDR3s include the opening cysteine and the closing phenylalanine or tryptophan. Fields, in order: J gene, V gene, CDR3 protein.

j_call: TRBJ2-7; v_call: TRBV6-5; cdr3_aa: CAGATGDRPYEQYF
j_call: TRBJ1-2; v_call: TRBV7-8; cdr3_aa: CASSLPAVGDRANYGYTF
j_call: TRBJ2-7; v_call: TRBV5-1; cdr3_aa: CASSWANYGTGPNEQYF
j_call: TRBJ2-5; v_call: TRBV7-8; cdr3_aa: CASSQGTQQETQYF
j_call: TRBJ1-1; v_call: TRBV12-3/TRBV12-4; cdr3_aa: CASTWTANTEAFF
j_call: TRBJ2-7; v_call: TRBV3-1/TRBV3-2; cdr3_aa: CASRLNSRRTYEQYF
j_call: TRBJ2-1; v_call: TRBV27; cdr3_aa: CASSYSGAYNEQFF
j_call: TRBJ1-2; v_call: TRBV4-1; cdr3_aa: CASSQAFGTGSYGYTF
j_call: TRBJ1-1; v_call: TRBV28; cdr3_aa: CASSLTGFEAFF
j_call: TRBJ1-6; v_call: TRBV5-1; cdr3_aa: CASKSQSTPGNSPLHF
j_call: TRBJ1-1; v_call: TRBV30; cdr3_aa: CAWRDYEAFF
j_call: TRBJ2-5; v_call: TRBV7-2; cdr3_aa: CASSPGAEQETQYF
j_call: TRBJ2-7; v_call: TRBV7-3; cdr3_aa: CASSFIGGAGEQYF
j_call: TRBJ1-2; v_call: TRBV5-1; cdr3_aa: CASSAGTGVLYGYTF
j_call: TRBJ2-7; v_call: TRBV27; cdr3_aa: CASSLTAGLSYEQYF
j_call: TRBJ2-3; v_call: TRBV5-1; cdr3_aa: CASSAGTSGFDTQYF
j_call: TRBJ1-3; v_call: TRBV11-2; cdr3_aa: CASSLGGNGNTIYF
j_call: TRBJ1-5; v_call: TRBV27; cdr3_aa: CASRTTGVSNQPQHF
j_call: TRBJ1-5; v_call: TRBV14; cdr3_aa: CASSRGGNQPQHF
j_call: TRBJ2-1; v_call: TRBV20-1; cdr3_aa: CSARDRSEQFF
j_call: TRBJ2-3; v_call: TRBV7-3; cdr3_aa: CASSFERGATDTQYF
j_call: TRBJ1-1; v_call: TRBV20-1; cdr3_aa: CSASTGDTEAFF
j_call: TRBJ2-7; v_call: TRBV10-3; cdr3_aa: CAISAGTGDRYEQYF
j_call: TRBJ1-1; v_call: TRBV9; cdr3_aa: CASSAQGSGSTEAFF
j_call: TRBJ2-1; v_call: TRBV2; cdr3_aa: CASDPGQKNNEQFF
j_call: TRBJ1-3; v_call: TRBV6-5; cdr3_aa: CASREIQGRNTIYF
j_call: TRBJ2-1; v_call: TRBV12-3/TRBV12-4; cdr3_aa: CASRTSGGGRFF
j_call: TRBJ2-7; v_call: TRBV7-9; cdr3_aa: CASSNVPGQGQYF
j_call: TRBJ2-3; v_call: TRBV7-2; cdr3_aa: CASSSREFISGTQYF
j_call: TRBJ2-3; v_call: TRBV7-8; cdr3_aa: CASSQTSGVAQYF
j_call: TRBJ2-7; v_call: TRBV2; cdr3_aa: CASSWDREITYEQYF
j_call: TRBJ1-4; v_call: TRBV3-1/TRBV3-2; cdr3_aa: CASSQLRQTTNEKLFF
j_call: TRBJ1-6; v_call: TRBV5-1; cdr3_aa: CASSLVPDRANSPLHF
j_call: TRBJ1-1; v_call: TRBV7-2; cdr3_aa: CASSLHYGRTGGLNTEAFF
j_call: TRBJ1-3; v_call: TRBV28; cdr3_aa: CASLKLMSSGNTIYF
j_call: TRBJ1-1; v_call: TRBV27; cdr3_aa: CASRPSEGKNTEAFF
j_call: TRBJ1-2; v_call: TRBV10-3; cdr3_aa: CAITLGEGPNYGYTF
j_call: TRBJ2-7; v_call: TRBV5-1; cdr3_aa: CASSGTGTYEQYF
j_call: TRBJ1-1; v_call: TRBV7-3; cdr3_aa: CASSLGVQGEAFF
j_call: TRBJ1-4; v_call: TRBV6-6; cdr3_aa: CASSHGGASEKLFF
j_call: TRBJ2-5; v_call: TRBV7-9; cdr3_aa: CASSPTRSGETQYF
j_call: TRBJ1-2; v_call: TRBV28; cdr3_aa: CASSLDSGQTYNYGYTF
j_call: TRBJ1-1; v_call: TRBV30; cdr3_aa: CAKTQGPNTEAFF
j_call: TRBJ2-2; v_call: TRBV3-1/TRBV3-2; cdr3_aa: CASSQRGLTNTGELFF
j_call: TRBJ1-1; v_call: TRBV7-9; cdr3_aa: CASSNVPMNTEAFF
j_call: TRBJ2-3; v_call: TRBV6-6; cdr3_aa: CASSYGTGLTDTQYF
j_call: TRBJ1-5; v_call: TRBV18; cdr3_aa: CASSSGSDQPQHF
j_call: TRBJ2-1; v_call: TRBV7-2; cdr3_aa: CASSLDRVDNEQFF
j_call: TRBJ1-4; v_call: TRBV18; cdr3_aa: CASSPQLTGIEKLFF
j_call: TRBJ2-5; v_call: TRBV6-1; cdr3_aa: CASSDWTGRQETQYF
j_call: TRBJ1-6; v_call: TRBV2; cdr3_aa: CASSASSTNSPLHF
j_call: TRBJ2-4; v_call: TRBV28; cdr3_aa: CASSWGGQNIQYF
j_call: TRBJ2-5; v_call: TRBV9; cdr3_aa: CASSGRKSEGGGQETQYF
j_call: TRBJ2-1; v_call: TRBV6-5; cdr3_aa: CASTLGSGYNEQFF
j_call: TRBJ2-5; v_call: TRBV14; cdr3_aa: CASSHSLAGTGRGTLRETQYF
j_call: TRBJ2-7; v_call: TRBV6-6; cdr3_aa: CASTGQSSYEQYF
j_call: TRBJ1-5; v_call: TRBV2; cdr3_aa: CASSGQGNANQPQHF
j_call: TRBJ2-3; v_call: TRBV3-1/TRBV3-2; cdr3_aa: CASSQGANGRVTQYF
j_call: TRBJ1-5; v_call: TRBV3-1/TRBV3-2; cdr3_aa: CASSDRVPTPRPQHF
j_call: TRBJ2-7; v_call: TRBV3-1/TRBV3-2; cdr3_aa: CASSQVTGGHEQYF